Listed here are 25 T cell receptor beta chains from one sample, sequenced in a study of persistence of HIV-infected CD4 T cells (TCRdb year 2020). The immunoSEQ hsTCRB assay version 4, run in survey mode, was used to sequence TCRbeta repertoires from genomic DNA. TCRdb stores this immuneACCESS table with in-frame sequences only. Part of the clones is absent; in the studies checked, under half of the shortfall reflects unresolved V genes, and no reason is known for the rest. This sample holds about 36,000 clones; around four fifths were observed only once. The ten top clones hold 0.97% of the sample. The treatment or condition label on this specimen signifies: suppressive antiretroviral therapy. A pool of overlapping HIV-1 Gag 15-mer peptides, at 0.75 to 1 ug per peptide per mL, was used to stimulate the cells. Nonresponding CD40L-negative CD69-negative CD45RO-high memory CD4+ T cells were sorted as memory populations depleted of antigen-responding cells.

Their antigen targets remain unknown. The specimen was cultured CD4+ T cells from PBMCs, collected from a patient who received antiretroviral therapy. Explained via the paper, the cell subset or site label denotes: CD40L-CD69- CD45RO-high memory CD4 T cells not responding to Gag peptides. The receptors here all came from an adult with HIV. The donor label of this sample is uncertain.

The rearrangement uses TRBV14 and TRBJ2-1; D is ambiguous. Trimming pared 4 bases from V and 8 bases from J, leaving 15 bases between. The CDR3 is 14 amino acids. Germline V gene lookup returns CDR1 SGHDN and CDR2 FVKESK. The CDR3 is CASSPPPVKDEQFF. The DNA of the CDR3 is TGTGCCAGCAGCCCCCCCCCTGTGAAGGATGAGCAGTTCTTC.

The chain recombines TRBV5-4 with TRBJ2-3; D not certain. This CDR3 is built from 15 residues. Germline CDR1 SGHNT, CDR2 YYREEE (reference sequence). Trimming shortened V by 0 bases and J by 0 bases, and 8 bases separated the two germline ends. The CDR3 nucleotides read TGTGCCAGCAGCTTGGATCCGGTCAGCACAGATACGCAGTATTTT. Translation: CASSLDPVSTDTQYF.

The chain recombines TRBV30 with TRBJ2-1; D remains unclear. Between the trimmed V and J ends, which lost 4 bases and 8 bases, there was a span of 18 bases. CDR3 size: 14 residues. The germline CDR1 and CDR2 sequences are GTSNPN and SVGIG (reference sequence). The chain's CDR3 is CAWTRNRFLDEQFF. The CDR3 DNA is TGTGCCTGGACACGAAATCGTTTTTTAGATGAGCAGTTCTTC.

This clone was counted only a few times. The chain links TRBV29-1 to TRBJ2-2, with D tentatively TRBD1 (5 bases). Trimming cost V 7 bases and J 3 bases, with 15 bases left between them. The CDR3 runs 14 residues. Germline CDR1 and CDR2: SQVTM and ANQGSEA. The CDR3 nucleotides read TGCAGCGCAAAACCAGGGTTGGACACCGGGGAGCTGTTTTTT. The encoded protein is CSAKPGLDTGELFF.

This chain connects TRBV10-3 to TRBJ1-2, with TRBD1 matching 11 bases. J was trimmed by 6 bases and V by 2 bases; bases with no gene match: 5. The germline gives CDR1 ENHRY, CDR2 SYGVKD. This CDR3 has 15 residues. CDR3: CAISEGQGAADGYTF. The CDR3 DNA reads TGTGCCATCAGTGAGGGACAGGGGGCTGCTGATGGCTACACCTTC.

This clone was counted between two and nine times. The chain uses TRBV3-1 (or the pseudogene TRBV3-2) and TRBJ1-1; D not certain. CDR3 length equals 14 residues. Germline assignment: CDR1 LGHDT and CDR2 YNNKEL (reference sequence). V was trimmed by 0 bases and J by 4 bases, leaving 9 bases between them. CDR3 bases: TGTGCCAGCAGCCAAGAGGTCGGTGGCACTGAAGCTTTCTTT. Translating gives CASSQEVGGTEAFF.

The rearrangement links TRBV10-3 to TRBJ2-3, with a weak D call TRBD2 (5 bases). The germline V gene has CDR1 ENHRY and CDR2 SYGVKD. V was trimmed by 1 base and J by 1 base, leaving 9 bases between them. The CDR3 consists of 15 residues. The CDR3 DNA is TGTGCCATCAGTGAGTATGGGAGTGGCACAGATACGCAGTATTTT. Translated, it gives CAISEYGSGTDTQYF.

As for this clone: The junction departs from germline at one end; a sequencing error may be responsible. The chain links TRBV7-9 to TRBJ2-5; 14 bases line up with TRBD2. Per germline, CDR1 SEHNR and CDR2 FQNEAQ (reference sequence). This CDR3 has 16 residues. The CDR3 sequence: CASSSGLAGGQETQYF. The DNA for the CDR3 is TGTGCTAGCAGCTCCGGACTAGCGGGGGGACAAGAGACCCAGTACTTC.

The chain has TRBV6-5 and TRBJ2-1; 7 positions match TRBD2. V lost 2 bases, J lost 5 bases, and 0 bases stayed unmatched. CDR3 length: 13 amino acids. CDR1 is MNHEY, CDR2 SVGAGI, per germline. The CDR3 nucleotides read TGTGCCAGCAGTTACGCGGGGGACAATGAGCAGTTCTTC. Translated: CASSYAGDNEQFF.

The chain joins TRBV7-8 to TRBJ1-5; D not certain. Deletions cut 6 bases from V and 6 bases from J, with 9 bases between. The CDR3 is made up of 12 amino acids. CDR1 SGHVS and CDR2 FQNEAQ come from the germline V gene. CDR3 loop: CASRESGQPQHF. DNA for the CDR3: TGTGCCAGCAGGGAGAGCGGTCAGCCCCAGCATTTT.

V usage is TRBV9 and J usage is TRBJ1-4; maybe TRBD1 (5 bases). Germline V gene lookup returns CDR1 SGDLS and CDR2 YYNGEE. Trimming cost V 4 bases and J 8 bases, with 27 bases left between them. This CDR3 has 18 amino acids. The CDR3 reads CASSPPPTRGGFGEKLFF. The CDR3 DNA reads TGTGCCAGCAGCCCCCCGCCTACAAGGGGAGGGTTTGGGGAAAAACTGTTTTTT.

The chain employs TRBV29-1 and TRBJ2-1; 11 bases are a match to TRBD2. This CDR3 comprises 12 residues. CDR1 is SQVTM, CDR2 ANQGSEA, per germline. CDR3 in DNA: TGCAGTGTGACTAGCGGGGCCAATGAGCAGTTCTTC. Its protein product is CSVTSGANEQFF.

The chain is built from TRBV30 and TRBJ1-4, with D possibly being TRBD1 (5 bases). Deletions cut 0 bases from V and 8 bases from J, with 19 bases between. From germline, CDR1 is GTSNPN and CDR2 SVGIG (reference sequence). The CDR3 runs 16 residues. The CDR3 region is CAWSVNAAMGGEKLFF. CDR3 nucleotide sequence: TGTGCCTGGAGTGTAAACGCGGCGATGGGGGGGGAAAAACTGTTTTTT.

V is TRBV5-8 and J is TRBJ1-6, with 9 bases fitting TRBD1. V shed 2 bases, J shed 7 bases, and the junction held 10 bases outside the gene matches. The CDR3 is made up of 17 amino acids. Germline V gene sequence: CDR1 SGHTS, CDR2 YDEGEE. The CDR3 sequence: CASSFTSGTGNNSPLHF. The CDR3 nucleotides read TGTGCCAGCAGCTTTACCTCCGGGACAGGGAACAATTCACCCCTCCACTTT.

V gene TRBV11-1 combines with J gene TRBJ1-1, with 7 bases that match TRBD1. The V gene's germline CDR1 is SGHAT and CDR2 FQDESV (reference sequence). The V gene end was trimmed by 1 base and the J gene end by 8 bases; junction bases not matched to a gene: 4. The CDR3 runs to 13 residues. As DNA, the CDR3 is TGTGCCAGCAGCTTAGGAGGGGGCCGCGAAGCTTTCTTT. It encodes CASSLGGGREAFF.

The DNA for the CDR3 is TGCGCCAGCAGCTTGCAGGCGGCTGGGGCCAACGTCCTGACTTTC. Translated, it gives CASSLQAAGANVLTF. This chain joins TRBV5-1 and TRBJ2-6; no reliable D call. Germline CDR1 SGHRS, CDR2 YFSETQ. The CDR3 runs to 15 residues. Trimming took off 1 base at V and 2 bases at J, with 7 bases between the two ends. Combining the CDR3 with reference TRBV5-1 and TRBJ2-6 gives the whole variable domain KAGVTQTPRYLIKTRGQQVTLSCSPISGHRSVSWYQQTPGQGLQFLFEYFSETQRNKGNFPGRFSGRQFSNSRSEMNVSTLELGDSALYLCASSLQAAGANVLTFGAGSRLTVL.

The chain joins TRBV27 to TRBJ2-6; TRBD1 might be the D (5 bases). CDR3 size: 17 residues. V gave up 6 bases and J gave up 2 bases, with 17 bases separating them. CDR1 and CDR2 from the germline V gene are MNHEY and SMNVEV (reference sequence). The CDR3 nucleotides read TGTGCCAGCAGCTTAAAAGCAGGGCTCACTGGGGCCAACGTCCTGACTTTC. It yields the protein CASSLKAGLTGANVLTF.

This chain uses TRBV19 with TRBJ2-2; D is perhaps TRBD1 (5 bases). This CDR3 has 15 amino acids. In germline, CDR1 is LNHDA, CDR2 SQIVND (reference sequence). V dropped 5 bases and J dropped 3 bases, with 13 bases sitting between them. The CDR3 protein is CASSDGHLYTGELFF. The CDR3 nucleotides read TGTGCCAGTAGTGACGGACATCTCTACACCGGGGAGCTGTTTTTT.

The chain couples TRBV15 to TRBJ2-5; 9 bases are shared with TRBD2. Trimming at V came to 1 base and at J to 2 bases, leaving 8 bases not matched to a gene. The CDR3 covers 17 residues. Germline V gene sequence: CDR1 LNHNV, CDR2 YYDKDF (reference sequence). Here the CDR3 reads CATSRGGSGGSQETQYF. CDR3 bases: TGTGCCACCAGCAGAGGGGGTAGCGGGGGTTCTCAAGAGACCCAGTACTTC.

The chain couples TRBV9 to TRBJ2-7, with TRBD1 identical over 9 bases. This CDR3 spans 15 amino acids. J gave up 7 bases and V 4 bases, and 12 bases lay outside the gene matches. Per germline, CDR1 SGDLS and CDR2 YYNGEE. CDR3 protein: CASSPGTGSLSEQYV. The DNA for the CDR3 is TGTGCCAGCAGCCCCGGGACAGGGTCTCTGAGTGAGCAGTACGTC.

V is TRBV5-1 and J is TRBJ1-4; weak D call: TRBD1 (5 bases). CDR1 and CDR2 from the germline V gene are SGHRS and YFSETQ. This CDR3 is built from 15 residues. V shed 4 bases and J shed 2 bases, with 12 bases lying between them. CDR3 in amino acids: CASSDVRGTNEKLFF. CDR3 sequence (DNA): TGCGCCAGCAGCGACGTTCGGGGGACTAATGAAAAACTGTTTTTT.

In its sample, this clone ranks as medium-sized. The V gene is TRBV5-4, the J gene TRBJ2-5; 8 nucleotides match TRBD2. Per the germline V gene, CDR1 is SGHNT and CDR2 is YYREEE (reference sequence). This CDR3 spans 15 amino acids. Germline trimming cut 0 bases from V and 1 base from J; bases unmatched to any gene: 2. As DNA, the CDR3 is TGTGCCAGCAGCTTGGGGCGGGGGGCCCAAGAGACCCAGTACTTC. Translating gives CASSLGRGAQETQYF.

The chain employs TRBV6-5 and TRBJ1-2; D gene uncertain. This CDR3 contains 11 residues. V shed 8 bases and J shed 5 bases, with 9 bases lying between them. The germline V gene encodes CDR1 MNHEY and CDR2 SVGAGI. The CDR3 DNA is TGTGCCAGCGCCCAAGGGTATGGCTACACCTTC. Amino acids: CASAQGYGYTF.

V usage is TRBV24-1 and J usage is TRBJ1-2; TRBD1 might be the D (5 bases). The V gene's germline CDR1 is KGHDR and CDR2 SFDVKD. V was pared by 3 bases and J by 6 bases, with 13 bases between. The length of the CDR3 is 14 residues. The DNA for the CDR3 is TGTGCCACCAGTGATCCCCGCTGGGGGGATGGCTACACCTTC. The encoded protein is CATSDPRWGDGYTF.

The rearrangement links TRBV2 to TRBJ1-6, with 7 bases that match TRBD1. With V trimmed by 4 bases and J by 11 bases, 11 bases remained unmatched. The CDR3 has 15 residues. Germline V gene data show CDR1 as SNHLY and CDR2 as FYNNEI. The CDR3: CASSGQTGIQAPLHF. The CDR3 DNA reads TGTGCCAGCAGTGGCCAGACAGGGATACAGGCACCCCTCCACTTT.